This is a list of T cell receptor beta chains from one sample in a study of T-cell reconstitution after alpha-beta-depleted transplantation in children. TCRdb reanalysed the PCR reads using MiXCR and keeps one entry per CDR3 protein. The sample includes about 120,000 distinct CDR3 sequences, more than 20% of them seen just once. The sequencing here drew on PBMCs, mostly from graft donor cells, taken 180 days after TCRalphabeta/CD19-depleted stem cell transplant. The receptors originated from a male patient aged 2-15 years who had a stem cell transplant for chronic granulomatous disease, so the T cells may come from the graft donor. CDR3s include the opening cysteine and the closing phenylalanine or tryptophan. Fields, in order: J gene, V gene, clone size, D gene, CDR3 DNA, CDR3 protein. D genes are given only for firm matches. Not every row has a clone size; where given, it reads once, few, many or a size class.

J gene: TRBJ1-1
V gene: TRBV7-3
clone size: many
D gene: TRBD1
CDR3 DNA: TGTGCCAGCAGCTCTCAGGGGGCGGACACTGAAGCTTTCTTT
CDR3 protein: CASSSQGADTEAFF

J gene: TRBJ2-7
V gene: TRBV10-3
clone size: few
D gene: TRBD2
CDR3 DNA: TGTGCCATCAGTGAGTCCATGGGACTAGCGGAGGAGCAGTACTTC
CDR3 protein: CAISESMGLAEEQYF

J gene: TRBJ1-1
V gene: TRBV20-1
clone size: many
D gene: .
CDR3 DNA: TGCAGTGCCCTCCAAAGGGAGAACACTGAAGCTTTCTTT
CDR3 protein: CSALQRENTEAFF

J gene: TRBJ2-3
V gene: TRBV12-3/TRBV12-4
clone size: .
D gene: .
CDR3 DNA: TGTGCCAGCAGAGATACTAGCACAGATACGCAGTATTTT
CDR3 protein: CASRDTSTDTQYF

J gene: TRBJ1-1
V gene: TRBV5-1
clone size: many
D gene: TRBD1
CDR3 DNA: TGCGCCAGCAGCTTGGTTACAGGGGGCCGTAGTACTGAAGCTTTCTTT
CDR3 protein: CASSLVTGGRSTEAFF

J gene: TRBJ2-5
V gene: TRBV21-1
clone size: .
D gene: .
CDR3 DNA: TGTGCCAGCAGCAAAGCTCCTTTAGTGACCCAGTACTTC
CDR3 protein: CASSKAPLVTQYF

J gene: TRBJ2-2
V gene: TRBV5-1
clone size: many
D gene: TRBD1
CDR3 DNA: TGCGCCTCGACTGATCCGGGACAGGGAGAAACCGGGGAGCTGTTTTTT
CDR3 protein: CASTDPGQGETGELFF

J gene: TRBJ2-7
V gene: TRBV29-1
clone size: many
D gene: .
CDR3 DNA: TGCAGCGTTGGTGACGGTTTTGGCTACGAGCAGTACTTC
CDR3 protein: CSVGDGFGYEQYF

J gene: TRBJ2-6
V gene: TRBV5-6
clone size: once
D gene: .
CDR3 DNA: TGTGCCAGCAGCTTGAGGGGCGGTGGGGCCAACGTCCTGACTTTC
CDR3 protein: CASSLRGGGANVLTF

J gene: TRBJ2-3
V gene: TRBV3-1
clone size: many
D gene: TRBD2
CDR3 DNA: TGTGCCAGCAGCCCCCGTCCAGTCTTGAGCGGGATAAGCTCAGATACGCAGTATTTT
CDR3 protein: CASSPRPVLSGISSDTQYF

J gene: TRBJ2-1
V gene: TRBV12-3/TRBV12-4
clone size: .
D gene: TRBD2
CDR3 DNA: TGTGCCAGCAGTTTTGGTAGCGGGTACAATGAGCAGTTCTTC
CDR3 protein: CASSFGSGYNEQFF

J gene: TRBJ2-4
V gene: TRBV3-1
clone size: many
D gene: TRBD2
CDR3 DNA: TGTGCCAGCAGCCAACTTAGCGGGACTCTAGCCAAAAACATTCAGTACTTC
CDR3 protein: CASSQLSGTLAKNIQYF

J gene: TRBJ2-7
V gene: TRBV20-1
clone size: few
D gene: .
CDR3 DNA: TGCAGTGCTAGAGCGCTAAGGCAAGAGCAGTACTTC
CDR3 protein: CSARALRQEQYF

J gene: TRBJ2-5
V gene: TRBV20-1
clone size: few
D gene: .
CDR3 DNA: TGCAGTGCTAGGTCCCCTAGGATGGAGACCCAGTACTTC
CDR3 protein: CSARSPRMETQYF

J gene: TRBJ1-2
V gene: TRBV5-1
clone size: many
D gene: .
CDR3 DNA: TGCGCCAGCAGCTCAGGGGACGGAAACTATGGCTACACCTTC
CDR3 protein: CASSSGDGNYGYTF

J gene: TRBJ2-2
V gene: TRBV6-2/TRBV6-3
clone size: many
D gene: TRBD2
CDR3 DNA: TGTGCCAGCAGAAGTACGCCGGGACTAGGTGCCGGGGAGCTGTTTTTT
CDR3 protein: CASRSTPGLGAGELFF

J gene: TRBJ1-2
V gene: TRBV12-3/TRBV12-4
clone size: few
D gene: .
CDR3 DNA: TGTGCCAGCAGTTTTGGCCCCAGGGAGGGCTATGGCTACACCTTC
CDR3 protein: CASSFGPREGYGYTF

J gene: TRBJ2-1
V gene: TRBV7-8
clone size: .
D gene: TRBD2
CDR3 DNA: TGTGCCAGCAGCCATCCCCTCGCGGGAGGTCTGCAGTTCTTC
CDR3 protein: CASSHPLAGGLQFF

J gene: TRBJ2-5
V gene: TRBV20-1
clone size: many
D gene: .
CDR3 DNA: TGCAGTGCTGTCCGGGACTTGGGAAAGACCCAGTACTTC
CDR3 protein: CSAVRDLGKTQYF

J gene: TRBJ1-3
V gene: TRBV5-1
clone size: few
D gene: .
CDR3 DNA: TGCGCCAGCAGCTTGGCCCCCCGACAGTTCATGGCAGACACCATATATTTT
CDR3 protein: CASSLAPRQFMADTIYF

J gene: TRBJ2-3
V gene: TRBV20-1
clone size: many
D gene: TRBD1
CDR3 DNA: TGCAGTGCTAGAACAGGGGTGGCAGATACGCAGTATTTT
CDR3 protein: CSARTGVADTQYF

J gene: TRBJ2-1
V gene: TRBV7-9
clone size: many
D gene: .
CDR3 DNA: TGTGCCAGCAGCCACCCACCGGGAGAGGGGGCCAATGAGCAGTTCTTC
CDR3 protein: CASSHPPGEGANEQFF

J gene: TRBJ2-2
V gene: TRBV27
clone size: .
D gene: .
CDR3 DNA: TGTGCCAGCAGTTTAAGACTTCCGGGTGGACGATACACCGGGGAGCTGTTTTTT
CDR3 protein: CASSLRLPGGRYTGELFF

J gene: TRBJ2-3
V gene: TRBV3-1
clone size: many
D gene: TRBD2
CDR3 DNA: TGTGCCAGCAGCAAACTAGCGGGGGGTCGCACAGATACGCAGTATTTT
CDR3 protein: CASSKLAGGRTDTQYF

J gene: TRBJ2-3
V gene: TRBV12-3/TRBV12-4
clone size: .
D gene: .
CDR3 DNA: TGTGCCAGCAAGCCCAGGGGGGCTGGCACAGATACGCAGTATTTT
CDR3 protein: CASKPRGAGTDTQYF

J gene: TRBJ2-1
V gene: TRBV20-1
clone size: many
D gene: TRBD2
CDR3 DNA: TGCAGTGCTTCATATCCGACTAGCGGGGGGACATCGGAAGGGTACAATGAGCAGTTCTTC
CDR3 protein: CSASYPTSGGTSEGYNEQFF

J gene: TRBJ2-7
V gene: TRBV7-6
clone size: .
D gene: .
CDR3 DNA: TGTGCCAGCAGCTTAGTCGGGGATAACTACGAGCAGTACTTC
CDR3 protein: CASSLVGDNYEQYF

J gene: TRBJ1-1
V gene: TRBV7-2
clone size: .
D gene: .
CDR3 DNA: TGTGCCAGCAGCTTAGCGCGCGGGCAGGGCACTGAAGCTTTCTTT
CDR3 protein: CASSLARGQGTEAFF

J gene: TRBJ1-2
V gene: TRBV2
clone size: many
D gene: .
CDR3 DNA: TGTGCCAGCCGGCCCGAAGGAGGCTACACCTTC
CDR3 protein: CASRPEGGYTF

J gene: TRBJ2-7
V gene: TRBV12-3/TRBV12-4
clone size: .
D gene: TRBD2
CDR3 DNA: TGTGCCAGCAGTCCGAGCGGGAGGATCTCCTACGTGCAGTACTTC
CDR3 protein: CASSPSGRISYVQYF

J gene: TRBJ2-5
V gene: TRBV12-3/TRBV12-4
clone size: .
D gene: .
CDR3 DNA: TGTGCCAGCAGGCGGACCGGACACAAAGAGACCCAGTACTTC
CDR3 protein: CASRRTGHKETQYF

J gene: TRBJ2-1
V gene: TRBV2
clone size: .
D gene: TRBD1
CDR3 DNA: TGTGCCAGCAGGGAGGACAGGGGGCGCTACAATGAGCAGTTCTTC
CDR3 protein: CASREDRGRYNEQFF

J gene: TRBJ2-1
V gene: TRBV20-1
clone size: few
D gene: .
CDR3 DNA: TGCAGTGCCGAAACTTTAAACAATGAGCAGTTCTTC
CDR3 protein: CSAETLNNEQFF

J gene: TRBJ1-3
V gene: TRBV7-9
clone size: many
D gene: .
CDR3 DNA: TGTGCCAGCAGCCCGCCCGTTCGCACCAACTCTGGAAACACCATATATTTT
CDR3 protein: CASSPPVRTNSGNTIYF

J gene: TRBJ2-5
V gene: TRBV18
clone size: .
D gene: .
CDR3 DNA: TGTGCCAGCTCACCCTACGCCCAAGAGACCCAGTACTTC
CDR3 protein: CASSPYAQETQYF

J gene: TRBJ2-7
V gene: TRBV5-1
clone size: many
D gene: .
CDR3 DNA: TGCGCCAGCAGCTTGGCCGGACGGGGGAACTCCTACGAGCAGTACTTC
CDR3 protein: CASSLAGRGNSYEQYF

J gene: TRBJ2-3
V gene: TRBV12-3/TRBV12-4
clone size: .
D gene: .
CDR3 DNA: TGTGCCAGCAGTTTAATAAGGGCAGATACGCAGTATTTT
CDR3 protein: CASSLIRADTQYF

J gene: TRBJ2-5
V gene: TRBV10-2
clone size: .
D gene: TRBD2
CDR3 DNA: TGCGCCAGCAGCTTAGCGGGAGGGCCTTTTGGGGAGACCCAGTACTTC
CDR3 protein: CASSLAGGPFGETQYF

J gene: TRBJ2-7
V gene: TRBV7-2
clone size: .
D gene: .
CDR3 DNA: TGTGCCAGCAGCTACTCCGGGACCGAGGGTGACGAGCAGTACTTC
CDR3 protein: CASSYSGTEGDEQYF

J gene: TRBJ2-1
V gene: TRBV10-2
clone size: .
D gene: .
CDR3 DNA: TGCGCCAGCATCCATGAGCAGTTCTTC
CDR3 protein: CASIHEQFF

J gene: TRBJ2-5
V gene: TRBV28
clone size: .
D gene: .
CDR3 DNA: TGTGCCAGCAGTGCCGCATTCGCGGGAAAAGAGACCCAGTACTTC
CDR3 protein: CASSAAFAGKETQYF